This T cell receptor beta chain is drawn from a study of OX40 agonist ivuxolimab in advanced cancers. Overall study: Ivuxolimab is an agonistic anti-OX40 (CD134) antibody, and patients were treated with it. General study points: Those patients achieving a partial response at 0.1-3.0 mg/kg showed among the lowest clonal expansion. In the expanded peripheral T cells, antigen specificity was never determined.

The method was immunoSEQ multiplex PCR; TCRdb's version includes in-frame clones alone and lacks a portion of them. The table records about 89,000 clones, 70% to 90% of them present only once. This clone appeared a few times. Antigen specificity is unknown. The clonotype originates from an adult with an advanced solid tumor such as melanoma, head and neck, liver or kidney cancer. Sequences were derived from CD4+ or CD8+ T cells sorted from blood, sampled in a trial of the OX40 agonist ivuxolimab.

CDR3 region: CASSPQDLSEQYF. The DNA of the CDR3 is TGCGCCAGCAGCCCCCAGGACCTATCCGAGCAGTACTTC. The chain recombines TRBV5-1 with TRBJ2-7; no firm D call. The CDR3 spans 13 residues. The germline V and J ends were trimmed by 4 bases and 6 bases, with 14 bases remaining between them. The germline V gene has CDR1 SGHRS and CDR2 YFSETQ.